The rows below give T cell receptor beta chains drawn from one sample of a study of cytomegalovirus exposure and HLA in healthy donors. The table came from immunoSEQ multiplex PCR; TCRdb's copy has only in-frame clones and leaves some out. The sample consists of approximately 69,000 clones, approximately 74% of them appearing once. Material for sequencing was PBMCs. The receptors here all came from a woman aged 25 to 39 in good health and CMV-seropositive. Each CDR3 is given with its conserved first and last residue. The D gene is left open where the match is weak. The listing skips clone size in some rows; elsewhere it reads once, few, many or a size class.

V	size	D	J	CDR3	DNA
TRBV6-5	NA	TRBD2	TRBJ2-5	CASSQLAGGPGTQYF	TGTGCCAGCAGCCAACTAGCGGGAGGGCCTGGGACCCAGTACTTC
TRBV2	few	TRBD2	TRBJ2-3	CASSEGSGTNTDTQYF	TGTGCCAGCAGTGAAGGAAGCGGGACTAACACAGATACGCAGTATTTT
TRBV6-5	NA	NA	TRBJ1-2	CASSYSSGVGSGYTF	TGTGCCAGCAGTTACTCGAGTGGGGTGGGGAGTGGCTACACCTTC
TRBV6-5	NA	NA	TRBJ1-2	CASSPTTGSYGYTF	TGTGCCAGCAGCCCTACGACAGGTAGCTATGGCTACACCTTC
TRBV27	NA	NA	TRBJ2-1	CASSSGTANEQFF	TGTGCCAGCAGTTCCGGGACTGCAAATGAGCAGTTCTTC
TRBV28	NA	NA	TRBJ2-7	CASSFGAVPKQYF	TGTGCCAGCAGTTTCGGAGCAGTACCCAAGCAGTACTTC
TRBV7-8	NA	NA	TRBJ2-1	CASSPNRRVNEQFF	TGTGCCAGCAGCCCGAATCGGAGGGTCAATGAGCAGTTCTTC
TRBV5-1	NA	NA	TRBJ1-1	CASSLDQLNTEAFF	TGCGCCAGCAGCTTGGACCAGTTGAACACTGAAGCTTTCTTT
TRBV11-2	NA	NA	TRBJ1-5	CASSLASGQPQHF	TGTGCCAGCAGCTTAGCCTCGGGGCAGCCCCAGCATTTT
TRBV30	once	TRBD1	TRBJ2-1	CAWSPTGSSEQFF	TGTGCCTGGAGTCCGACAGGGTCTAGCGAGCAGTTCTTC
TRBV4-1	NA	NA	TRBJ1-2	CASSPRGSIYGYTF	TGCGCCAGCAGCCCAAGGGGGTCAATTTATGGCTACACCTTC
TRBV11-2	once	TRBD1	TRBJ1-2	CASSPPARQGLFTF	TGTGCCAGCAGCCCCCCGGCCCGACAGGGATTGTTCACCTTC
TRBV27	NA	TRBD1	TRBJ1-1	CASGTGRETEAFF	TGTGCCAGCGGGACAGGGAGGGAGACTGAAGCTTTCTTT
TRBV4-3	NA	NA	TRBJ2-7	CASSLSRRKPYEQYF	TGCGCCAGCAGTTTGTCTCGCAGGAAACCCTACGAGCAGTACTTC
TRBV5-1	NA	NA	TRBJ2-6	CASSLVEDSGANVLTF	TGCGCCAGCAGCTTGGTTGAGGACTCTGGGGCCAACGTCCTGACTTTC
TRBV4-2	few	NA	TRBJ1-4	CASSHDMAGARDEKLFF	TGTGCCAGCAGCCACGATATGGCAGGGGCCCGCGATGAAAAACTGTTTTTT
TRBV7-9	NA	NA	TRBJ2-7	CASSFRGSHEQYF	TGTGCCAGCAGCTTTAGGGGATCCCACGAGCAGTACTTC
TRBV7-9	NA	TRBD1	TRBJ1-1	CASSYTTGSPEAFF	TGTGCCAGCAGCTATACGACAGGGAGCCCTGAAGCTTTCTTT
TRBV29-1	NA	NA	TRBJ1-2	CSVGRTDNGYTF	TGCAGCGTTGGAAGAACAGACAATGGCTACACCTTC
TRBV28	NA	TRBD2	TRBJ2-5	CASSSGLAPPRTQYF	TGTGCCAGCAGTTCGGGACTAGCGCCCCCCCGGACCCAGTACTTC
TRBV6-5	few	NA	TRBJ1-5	CASRALDSLNQPQHF	TGTGCCAGCAGGGCTCTTGACAGTCTCAATCAGCCCCAGCATTTT
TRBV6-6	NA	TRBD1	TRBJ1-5	CASSVGQSSNQPQHF	TGTGCCAGCAGCGTGGGACAGTCCAGCAATCAGCCCCAGCATTTT
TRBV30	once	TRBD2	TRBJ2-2	CAWDSGGPPGGELFF	TGTGCCTGGGATTCGGGGGGGCCCCCCGGCGGGGAGCTGTTTTTT
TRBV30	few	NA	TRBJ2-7	CAILPDSSYEQYF	TGTGCCATACTTCCGGACAGCTCCTACGAGCAGTACTTC
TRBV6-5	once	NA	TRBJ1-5	CASSWVGGPQHF	TGTGCCAGCAGTTGGGTGGGAGGTCCCCAGCATTTT
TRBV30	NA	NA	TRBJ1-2	CAWSVPGHYGYTF	TGTGCCTGGAGTGTACCAGGGCACTATGGCTACACCTTC
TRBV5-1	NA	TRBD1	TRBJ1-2	CASSLAGTGTYGYTF	TGCGCCAGCAGCTTGGCCGGGACAGGGACCTATGGCTACACCTTC
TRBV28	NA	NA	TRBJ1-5	CASSLRGHQPQHF	TGTGCCAGCAGTTTGCGGGGGCATCAGCCCCAGCATTTT